The sample holds many counts of the clone carrying this TCR beta chain. Its antigen remains unidentified. MiXCR was run by TCRdb on the RT-PCR reads, yielding one entry per CDR3 protein. In the table there are roughly 160,000 distinct CDR3 sequences, 11% of which are singletons. This entry belongs to a study of response to subunit inactivated influenza vaccine. The CDR3 loop spans 11 amino acids. V shed 6 bases and J shed 7 bases, with 8 bases lying between them. General study results and limits: The authors suggested that every seasonal influenza vaccination recruits few new T cells.

The TCR sequence derives from a man in his forties or fifties who received an inactivated influenza vaccine. The chain is built from TRBV12-3 or TRBV12-4 and TRBJ2-3, with D tentatively TRBD2 (5 bases). The starting material was non-naive T cells sorted from PBMCs, obtained 45 days after vaccination. The CDR3 DNA is TGTGCCAGCAGCCTCGGGAATACGCAGTATTTT. Its translation is CASSLGNTQYF.